This T cell receptor (beta chain) comes out of a study of blood T cell repertoires in COVID-19 (dated by TCRdb to about 2020). Regarding the study in general: The collaborator samples originated in the United States, Italy and Spain and spanned the acute and convalescent phases of COVID-19. Subjects who had been exposed to COVID-19, were actively infected with it, or had recovered from it provided the deeply sampled blood TCRbeta repertoires that made up the dataset. The prospective study material was composed of cDNA or gDNA derived from T cells, B-cell-depleted T cells, or PBMCs. The sample metadata nearly always contained a de-identified subject ID, COVID-19 status, age in years and sex. The repertoires were released in a freely available public database meant as a resource for research on the immune response to SARS-CoV-2. HLA class I and class II types, where available, came from metadata supplied by the sample provider rather than from assay-based typing. Samples were obtained from the ongoing ImmuneRACE study (first 160 participants) and from over 1,000 subjects provided by 6 global collaborators.

The investigation overall reported the following: The quantity of clinical and demographic metadata differed by source and by participant and was supplied without curation.

With respect to this clone: Its antigen is not yet known. Qualities for individual bases were not recorded, and no much larger clone is one base off.

CDR1 and CDR2 are read off the germline V gene (reference sequence) as SEHNR and FQNEAQ. Taken from cysteine to phenylalanine, the CDR3 has 16 residues. Only CDR3 DNA remains: 48 bases, in frame from the first base. Ends trimmed: V by 1 base, J by 7 bases; bases unmatched to a gene: 13. Enrolling through a virtual design, the prospective study's participants ranged in age from roughly 18 to 100 years and lived across roughly 24 United States geographic areas. In the prospective study, participants were assigned to cohorts based on the clinical history participants reported in a screening survey and a study questionnaire. For ImmuneRACE Cohort 3, a participant was defined as recovered based on two consecutive negative NP/OP PCR tests, clearance by a healthcare professional, or resolution of symptoms. In the prospective study, mobile phlebotomists collected whole blood, serum and a nasopharyngeal or oropharyngeal swab from each participant. Prospective study participants could optionally give additional blood draws and questionnaires over an approximately two-month period. Before DNA extraction, prospective study blood samples were shipped either frozen or at room temperature.

TCRbeta CDR3 regions were amplified from genomic DNA by means of the immunoSEQ Assay, a bias-controlled multiplex PCR. The paper's processing steps were these. Nucleated cell counts per sample were estimated from amplification of reference gene primers within the assay. To quantify the absolute abundance of each unique TCRbeta CDR3 rearrangement, sequence reads were collapsed and filtered. For each sample, productive Simpson clonality was calculated as the square root of Simpson's diversity index across productive rearrangements. The clones in this table, taken by TCRdb from immuneACCESS, are in-frame only. Not every clone is retained; where verified, under half of the shortfall comes from an unresolved V gene, and the cause of the rest is unknown. The V and J calls and clone size were taken over from that table, and D and trimming were inferred from the DNA. Across this sample there are roughly 380,000 clones, with around 87% seen only once. The top ten hold approximately 1.2% of the sample.

The rearranged chain carries TRBV7-9 and TRBJ2-7, and 7 bases in between align with TRBD2. The specimen was PBMCs or T cells enriched from blood (not recorded which). This receptor was taken from a man aged 25 to 40 who had recovered from COVID-19. The sequenced DNA is TGTGCCAGCAGCTTAGAGAGGGGAGGGTCTCCACGGGAGCAGTACTTC. Translated, it reads CASSLERGGSPREQYF. Full variable domain (CDR3 extended with the reference TRBV7-9 and TRBJ2-7 proteins): DTGVSQNPRHKITKRGQNVTFRCDPISEHNRLYWYRQTLGQGPEFLTYFQNEAQLEKSRLLSDRFSAERPKGSFSTLEIQRTEQGDSAMYLCASSLERGGSPREQYFGPGTRLTVT.